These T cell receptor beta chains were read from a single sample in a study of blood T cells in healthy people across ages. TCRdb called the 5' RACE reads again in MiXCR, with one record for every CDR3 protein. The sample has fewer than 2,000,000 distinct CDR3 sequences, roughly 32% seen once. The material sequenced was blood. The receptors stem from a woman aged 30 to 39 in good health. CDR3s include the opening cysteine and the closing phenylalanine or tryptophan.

cdr3_aa: CASSVDSYEGYKQYF
cdr3_length: 15
v_call: TRBV9
j_call: TRBJ2-7

cdr3_aa: CANNTLAEAREQYF
cdr3_length: 14
v_call: TRBV2
j_call: TRBJ2-7

cdr3_aa: CASSLVTSEADTQYF
cdr3_length: 15
v_call: TRBV5-1
j_call: TRBJ2-3

cdr3_aa: CSAGRLNYGYTF
cdr3_length: 12
v_call: TRBV20-1
j_call: TRBJ1-2

cdr3_aa: CATTGLAETQYF
cdr3_length: 12
v_call: TRBV6-6
j_call: NA

cdr3_aa: CASSLGRGGRKDSYEQYF
cdr3_length: 18
v_call: TRBV11-2
j_call: TRBJ2-7

cdr3_aa: CASSPHADEQYF
cdr3_length: 12
v_call: TRBV7-2
j_call: NA

cdr3_aa: CASSRGQYTGELFF
cdr3_length: 14
v_call: TRBV3-1
j_call: TRBJ2-2

cdr3_aa: CASSRGQGKWNTEAFF
cdr3_length: 16
v_call: TRBV6-5
j_call: TRBJ1-1

cdr3_aa: CASSLEGLQFF
cdr3_length: 11
v_call: TRBV7-9
j_call: TRBJ2-1

cdr3_aa: CASSLGGGGWNEQFF
cdr3_length: 15
v_call: TRBV7-3
j_call: TRBJ2-1

cdr3_aa: CSASDGSNQPQHF
cdr3_length: 13
v_call: TRBV20-1
j_call: TRBJ1-5

cdr3_aa: CAWSVGGDEQYF
cdr3_length: 12
v_call: TRBV30
j_call: TRBJ2-7

cdr3_aa: CASRDPTQPQHF
cdr3_length: 12
v_call: TRBV6-6
j_call: TRBJ1-5

cdr3_aa: CSFSRGQTEAFF
cdr3_length: 12
v_call: TRBV29-1
j_call: TRBJ1-1

cdr3_aa: CASSPSGRGLYEQYF
cdr3_length: 15
v_call: TRBV28
j_call: TRBJ2-7

cdr3_aa: CASSQYHRVRGYTF
cdr3_length: 14
v_call: TRBV14
j_call: TRBJ1-2

cdr3_aa: CSASVRQGARGGYTF
cdr3_length: 15
v_call: TRBV20-1
j_call: TRBJ1-2

cdr3_aa: CASSNRGLKLEQYF
cdr3_length: 14
v_call: TRBV6-1
j_call: NA

cdr3_aa: CASSQRGQGYGYTF
cdr3_length: 14
v_call: TRBV4-1
j_call: TRBJ1-2

cdr3_aa: CASSLGGGSSCNEQFF
cdr3_length: 16
v_call: TRBV9
j_call: TRBJ2-1

cdr3_aa: CSAPDRDWDGYTF
cdr3_length: 13
v_call: TRBV20-1
j_call: TRBJ1-2

cdr3_aa: CASSPPRGDSFNGYTF
cdr3_length: 16
v_call: TRBV9
j_call: TRBJ1-2

cdr3_aa: CASSLRGLAGPVTYEQYF
cdr3_length: 18
v_call: TRBV28
j_call: NA

cdr3_aa: CATSRAPPEQFF
cdr3_length: 12
v_call: TRBV15
j_call: TRBJ2-1

cdr3_aa: CASSQDSNEQFF
cdr3_length: 12
v_call: TRBV4-2
j_call: TRBJ2-1

cdr3_aa: CASSLSGHTNYGYTF
cdr3_length: 15
v_call: TRBV5-5
j_call: TRBJ1-2

cdr3_aa: CSGTLAGVIEQFF
cdr3_length: 13
v_call: TRBV29-1
j_call: TRBJ2-1

cdr3_aa: CASSATFRAINQPQHF
cdr3_length: 16
v_call: TRBV6-1
j_call: TRBJ1-5

cdr3_aa: CASSLGMGNQPQHF
cdr3_length: 14
v_call: TRBV7-9
j_call: TRBJ1-5

cdr3_aa: CASSSSGRGLAGASYNEQFF
cdr3_length: 20
v_call: TRBV7-3
j_call: TRBJ2-1

cdr3_aa: CASSQSAGSYGYTF
cdr3_length: 14
v_call: TRBV16
j_call: TRBJ1-2

cdr3_aa: CASKEGGSSYNEQFF
cdr3_length: 15
v_call: TRBV6-6
j_call: TRBJ2-1

cdr3_aa: CASSPVGQDSGEKLFF
cdr3_length: 16
v_call: TRBV18
j_call: TRBJ1-4

cdr3_aa: CASRKSGTDTQYF
cdr3_length: 13
v_call: TRBV5-1
j_call: TRBJ2-3

cdr3_aa: CASSKGRTRDKLRNQPQHF
cdr3_length: 19
v_call: TRBV21-1
j_call: TRBJ1-5

cdr3_aa: CASSLEGARGYTF
cdr3_length: 13
v_call: TRBV7-2
j_call: TRBJ1-2

cdr3_aa: CSAKGGLGFSYEQYF
cdr3_length: 15
v_call: TRBV20-1
j_call: TRBJ2-7

cdr3_aa: CASSQSGGGEQYF
cdr3_length: 13
v_call: TRBV3-1
j_call: TRBJ2-7

cdr3_aa: CASSAGTLIIHPLHF
cdr3_length: 15
v_call: TRBV9
j_call: TRBJ1-6

cdr3_aa: CASSVQAGVETQYF
cdr3_length: 14
v_call: TRBV9
j_call: TRBJ2-5

cdr3_aa: CASNPTSGGVPRSTDTQYF
cdr3_length: 19
v_call: TRBV10-2
j_call: TRBJ2-3

cdr3_aa: CASSTRDSWYEQFF
cdr3_length: 14
v_call: TRBV7-6
j_call: TRBJ2-1

cdr3_aa: CSASTATTGMETQYF
cdr3_length: 15
v_call: TRBV20-1
j_call: TRBJ2-5

cdr3_aa: CSARSNTGTGAEQYF
cdr3_length: 15
v_call: TRBV20-1
j_call: TRBJ2-7

cdr3_aa: CASSLDRGASQPQHF
cdr3_length: 15
v_call: TRBV7-2
j_call: TRBJ1-5

cdr3_aa: CASSLAGGWAEAFF
cdr3_length: 14
v_call: TRBV5-1
j_call: TRBJ1-1

cdr3_aa: CATSDGTARQYF
cdr3_length: 12
v_call: TRBV24-1
j_call: TRBJ2-3

cdr3_aa: CASSCANEQFF
cdr3_length: 11
v_call: TRBV28
j_call: TRBJ2-1

cdr3_aa: CASRERLTDTQYF
cdr3_length: 13
v_call: TRBV2
j_call: TRBJ2-3

cdr3_aa: CASSLSAGPSYEQYF
cdr3_length: 15
v_call: TRBV27
j_call: TRBJ2-7